These 20 T cell receptor beta chains came from one sample sequenced in a study of CD8+CD57+ T cells in acquired aplastic anemia listed by TCRdb under 2018. Patients chosen for sequencing had shown expansion of CD8+CD57+ cells by flow cytometry. Sequencing instrument: Illumina HiSeq 2000. TCR beta VDJ combination and CDR3 sequence profiling used genomic DNA as the template. TCRdb passed the public sequencing reads through fastp at Q25 and MiXCR, retaining productive beta sequences. A single entry per CDR3 protein holds the most common genes and DNA from its merged rows. The sample includes about half a million distinct CDR3 sequences, with around 33% observed a single time. The top ten hold less than 0.85% of the sample. Sequencing was carried out using sorted CD4+, CD8+, or CD8+CD57+ T cells (not recorded which) from PBMCs. These receptors were collected from a human donor with aplastic anemia.

The chain couples TRBV2 to TRBJ2-3, with 7 bases matching TRBD2. J was trimmed by 6 bases and V by 5 bases; bases with no gene match: 11. There are 15 residues in the CDR3. Germline CDR1 and CDR2: SNHLY and FYNNEI. CDR3 sequence (DNA): TGTGCCAGCAGTACTTTCGGACTAGGGAGCGATACGCAGTATTTT. This gives the protein CASSTFGLGSDTQYF.

This clonotype showed up just a few times. V usage is TRBV10-3 and J usage is TRBJ1-2, with a weak D call TRBD1 (5 bases). CDR3 length: 13 amino acids. In germline, CDR1 is ENHRY, CDR2 SYGVKD. The V and J ends lost 5 bases and 8 bases respectively, with 15 bases between them. CDR3 DNA: TGTGCCATCAGTCAGGGCCTTAGAGCCGGCTACACCTTC. The encoded protein is CAISQGLRAGYTF.

For this clonotype: Germline and junction disagree at one end, which may indicate a read error. The chain couples TRBV10-3 to TRBJ1-4; D not certain. CDR1 is ENHRY, CDR2 SYGVKD, per germline. CDR3 length equals 12 residues. The CDR3 sequence is CASSWGNEKLFF. The CDR3 DNA reads TGTGCCAGCAGTTGGGGAAATGAAAAACTGTTTTTT.

There are many counts of this clonotype. V and J are TRBV7-9 and TRBJ2-7; no definite D call. CDR1 and CDR2 (germline): SEHNR, FQNEAQ (reference sequence). Trimming cost V 5 bases and J 3 bases, with 11 bases left between them. This CDR3 comprises 13 residues. CDR3 residues: CASSPDGYYEQYF. The DNA for the CDR3 is TGTGCCAGCAGCCCCGATGGGTACTACGAGCAGTACTTC.

The V and J genes are TRBV11-1 and TRBJ2-2; D is tentatively TRBD1 or TRBD2 (6 bases each). In germline, CDR1 is SGHAT, CDR2 FQDESV (reference sequence). The CDR3 sequence is 15 residues long. The V end lost 5 bases, the J end lost 7 bases, and 17 bases lay between the germline ends. The CDR3 nucleotides read TGTGCCAGCAGCCGAGGAGGGGGGCCGGGCGGGGAGCTGTTTTTT. This translates into CASSRGGGPGGELFF.

This chain uses TRBV20-1 with TRBJ1-6; 7 bases align to TRBD1. The germline CDR1 and CDR2 sequences are DFQATT and SNEGSKA (reference sequence). The CDR3 loop spans 14 amino acids. Unmatched junction bases numbered 7, after V lost 4 bases and J lost 7 bases. The CDR3 DNA follows: TGCAGTGCTACCGACAGGGCCCCAAATTCACCCCTCCACTTT. It is translated as CSATDRAPNSPLHF.

This chain links TRBV19 with TRBJ2-3; 8 nucleotides line up with TRBD1. Germline V gene lookup returns CDR1 LNHDA and CDR2 SQIVND (reference sequence). Trimming at V came to 9 bases and at J to 1 base, leaving 6 bases not matched to a gene. The CDR3 is 14 amino acids. CDR3 sequence reads: CASTDREGTDTQYF. Here the CDR3 DNA reads TGTGCCAGCACGGACAGGGAGGGCACAGATACGCAGTATTTT.

A remark on this clonotype: It may be a read error: a sequence one base away is much more abundant. This chain's CDR3 is CASIFDTGAFF. In nucleotides, the CDR3 is TGTGCCAGTATATTCGACACTGGAGCTTTCTTT. The V and J genes are TRBV2 and TRBJ1-1; D unclear. The CDR3 length is 11 residues. The V gene's germline CDR1 is SNHLY and CDR2 FYNNEI. The variable domain in full, with the rest retrieved from reference TRBV2 and TRBJ1-1, is EPEVTQTPSHQVTQMGQEVILRCVPISNHLYFYWYRQILGQKVEFLVSFYNNEISEKSEIFDDQFSVERPDGSNFTLKIRSTKLEDSAMYFCASIFDTGAFFGQGTRLTVV.

This clonotype has ten or more counts. The rearrangement uses TRBV9 and TRBJ1-2; tentatively, D is TRBD1 (5 bases). V lost 1 base and J lost 2, with 12 bases in between. This CDR3 region has 15 residues. CDR1 and CDR2 from the germline V gene are SGDLS and YYNGEE. For the CDR3, the DNA is TGTGCCAGCAGCGTAACCACGCAGGGCAACTATGGCTACACCTTC. Translating it yields CASSVTTQGNYGYTF.

This clonotype showed up many times. The chain uses TRBV10-3 and TRBJ1-5; 7 bases match TRBD1. The germline V gene has CDR1 ENHRY and CDR2 SYGVKD. The CDR3 length is 14 residues. V was pared by 6 bases and J by 7 bases, with 9 bases of the junction left unmatched. The CDR3 protein is CAISEQGSDQPQHF. CDR3 in DNA: TGTGCCATCAGCGAACAGGGGTCGGACCAGCCCCAGCATTTT.

On this clonotype: A read error may account for a junction end that differs from germline. V usage is TRBV20-1 and J usage is TRBJ1-6; D is unresolved. Looked up from germline, CDR1 is DFQATT and CDR2 is SNEGSKA (reference sequence). This CDR3 comprises 16 residues. As DNA, the CDR3 is TGCAGTGCTAGGATCCCCACGGACGGTGATAATTCGCCCCTCCACTTT. This sequence encodes CSARIPTDGDNSPLHF.

On this clonotype itself: One junction end does not reproduce the germline sequence, and a read error may be involved. The rearrangement joins TRBV7-8 to TRBJ2-7; perhaps TRBD1 as D (6 bases). Looked up from germline, CDR1 is SGHVS and CDR2 is FQNEAQ. The CDR3 has 16 residues. The CDR3 sequence: CVSSSGPPGQGYEQYF. CDR3 bases: TGTGTCAGCAGCTCAGGACCCCCGGGACAAGGCTACGAGCAGTACTTC.

The rearrangement uses TRBV25-1 and TRBJ1-5; no clear D gene. Germline V CDR1 and CDR2: MGHDK, SYGVNS. This CDR3 spans 12 amino acids. With 2 bases removed from V and 7 bases from J, the gap between germline ends came to 6 bases. The CDR3 protein is CASSEPGQPQHF. CDR3 in DNA: TGTGCCAGCAGTGAACCGGGACAGCCCCAGCATTTT.

This clonotype was found many times. This sequence joins TRBV19 and TRBJ1-2; D is perhaps TRBD1 (5 bases). The CDR3 runs to 13 residues. Germline V gene sequence: CDR1 LNHDA, CDR2 SQIVND (reference sequence). V was cut by 4 bases and J by 5 bases, with 11 bases left in between. As DNA, the CDR3 is TGTGCCAGTAGTACCCTGACAGTGTATGGCTACACCTTC. Translation gives CASSTLTVYGYTF. Variable domain in full (rest from reference TRBV19 and TRBJ1-2): DGGITQSPKYLFRKEGQNVTLSCEQNLNHDAMYWYRQDPGQGLRLIYYSQIVNDFQKGDIAEGYSVSREKKESFPLTVTSAQKNPTAFYLCASSTLTVYGYTFGSGTRLTVV.

V usage is TRBV7-3 and J usage is TRBJ1-2, with D perhaps TRBD1 (5 bases). The V gene's germline CDR1 is SGHTA and CDR2 FQGTGA. V lost 8 bases and J 8 bases, leaving 12 bases between the germline ends. This CDR3 spans 11 amino acids. The CDR3 region has the DNA TGTGCCAGCGGCTCCGGGGGGGGCTACACCTTC. Encoded protein: CASGSGGGYTF. The whole variable domain, filled in from reference TRBV7-3 and TRBJ1-2, reads GAGVSQTPSNKVTEKGKYVELRCDPISGHTALYWYRQSLGQGPEFLIYFQGTGAADDSGLPNDRFFAVRPEGSVSTLKIQRTERGDSAVYLCASGSGGGYTFGSGTRLTVV.

Only a few counts were recorded for this clonotype. A read error may explain this, as a much larger clone is one base away. The chain combines TRBV24-1 with TRBJ2-7, with 14 bases lining up with TRBD2. The CDR3 extends over 16 amino acids. Germline lookup yields CDR1 KGHDR and CDR2 SFDVKD. J was trimmed by 5 bases and V by 3 bases; bases with no gene match: 5. The CDR3 sequence: CATSDPGTSGRDEQYF. The CDR3 nucleotides are TGTGCCACCAGTGATCCCGGGACTAGCGGGAGAGACGAGCAGTACTTC.

This rearrangement joins TRBV15 to TRBJ1-6; 9 bases agree with TRBD1. The V and J ends lost 1 base and 10 bases, in that order; junction bases with no gene match: 5. This CDR3 is built from 15 residues. Germline CDR1 reads LNHNV; CDR2 reads YYDKDF (reference sequence). The chain's CDR3 is CATSRGWTGESPLHF. CDR3 coding DNA: TGTGCCACCAGCAGAGGGTGGACAGGGGAATCACCCCTCCACTTT.

As to this clonotype: A read error may explain this, as a much larger clone is one base away. The rearrangement links TRBV14 to TRBJ2-7, with TRBD2 identical over 9 bases. CDR3 length: 13 residues. CDR1 is SGHDN and CDR2 is FVKESK in the germline V gene. V lost 6 bases, J lost 6 bases, and 6 bases stayed unmatched. Here the CDR3 DNA reads TGTGCCAGCAGATGTAGCGGGAGTGGCGAGCAGTACTTC. Its translation is CASRCSGSGEQYF.

This clonotype was observed at least ten times. The genes are TRBV2 and TRBJ2-7; possible D gene TRBD1, 6 bases. CDR1 is SNHLY, CDR2 FYNNEI, per germline. CDR3 length: 12 residues. The V end lost 8 bases, the J end lost 4 bases, and 12 bases lay between the germline ends. CDR3 nucleotide sequence: TGTGCCAGCGGGGGCGAAGTTTACGAGCAGTACTTC. It codes for CASGGEVYEQYF.

The genes are TRBV5-8 and TRBJ1-4, with D unresolved. There are 11 residues in the CDR3. V lost 1 base and J lost 14, with 9 bases in between. From germline, CDR1 is SGHTS and CDR2 YDEGEE. DNA for the CDR3: TGTGCCAGCAGCTTGAAATCAGCGCTGTTTTTT. This gives the protein CASSLKSALFF.